This T cell receptor (beta chain) was found in a study of T cell responses to AZD1222 COVID-19 vaccine (dated by TCRdb to the early 2020s). In terms of the full investigation: TCR sequencing was performed for about 250 trial participants, of whom 200 to 210 were given two doses of AZD1222 and 26 were given two doses of MenACWY control vaccine. Trial participants were enrolled into age subgroups of 18-55, 56-69 and 70-plus years, which contained roughly 140, 27 and 60 TCR-sequenced participants, respectively. Results the study describes overall, beyond this receptor: Because no samples from the day 14 peak response were available, repertoires could be characterized only after the peak T cell response. Conclusions about previously exposed vaccinees are limited, since just five or six AZD1222 recipients were seropositive for SARS-CoV-2 at baseline. In the small 56-69-year group, the increase in depth fell short of significance, most likely because of low power. Spike-specific TCR breadth and depth rose significantly after two AZD1222 doses compared with day 0 and with MenACWY recipients. Reportedly, close to half of the unique spike-specific TCRs recognized epitopes lying outside the regions that are mutated in the B.1.351 and B.1.1.7 variants. Vaccine-associated CD4 TCRs spanned the whole spike protein, with dominant responses in regions 160-218 and 743-854. Participants were mostly white British and included more females than males, and it was suggested by the authors that clonal diversity may have been underestimated.

This sample's time point label indicates: about 28 days (+/-7) after the second vaccine dose. AZD1222 recipients with second doses at about 4 weeks or about 12 weeks were pooled, because spike-specific TCR depth and breadth did not differ between schedules. Vaccinee samples came from UK trials COV001 and COV002, including a single-blind randomized controlled phase 2/3 trial of AZD1222 (ChAdOx1 nCoV-19) in healthy adults. For TCRbeta chain sequencing, PBMC samples were collected from trial participants at day 0 and at day 28 after the second dose. The CDR3 regions of human TCRbeta chains were subjected to immunosequencing. The original methods were these. Repertoire TCRs were matched against a reference library of SARS-CoV-2-specific TCRs generated with the MIRA antigen-specificity platform. Breadth was defined as the fraction of unique TCRs that were SARS-CoV-2-associated. Depth was defined as the fraction of total T cells that were SARS-CoV-2-associated. Each spike-specific TCR was assigned to its reactive spike region and to a CD4 or CD8 class using the MIRA data. Log10-transformed breadth and depth values were compared by one-way ANOVA with Sidak's multiple comparisons tests. The immuneACCESS repertoire file appears here via TCRdb, limited to in-frame rearrangements. These files lack a portion of the clones; in checked studies, under half of the deficit traces to unresolved V genes, and the cause of the others is not known. That table gives V, J and clone size, and the DNA gave D and trimming. The sample table contains approximately 150,000 clones; only one count was recorded for approximately 90% of them. Roughly 1.5% of the sample comes from the top ten.

The germline V gene encodes CDR1 SGHAT and CDR2 FQNNGV. The CDR3 numbers 15 residues from cysteine through phenylalanine. The CDR3 DNA has 45 bases and is translated from base 1. V loses 1 base at its end and J loses 1 base; junction bases beyond the gene matches: 0. For this clone: It has no known antigen specificity. Base-call qualities are not available, and no considerably larger clone is one nucleotide away.

This TCR came from an adult who received the AZD1222 COVID-19 vaccine. The sample was peripheral blood, taken 28 days after the second AZD1222 dose. The rearranged segments are TRBV11-2 and TRBJ2-7; 11 bases in the middle match TRBD2. The bases read TGTGCCAGCAGCTTAGGACTAGCGGGGTCCTACGAGCAGTACTTC. Its translation is CASSLGLAGSYEQYF.